Included here is one T cell receptor (beta chain) sequence, with context. No antigen is known for it. CDR3-region Arm-PCR and iRepertoire HTBI primers produced the TCR beta libraries. Via MiXCR, TCRdb re-called the multiplex PCR reads, giving one row per CDR3 protein. The data hold about 320,000 distinct CDR3 sequences, with 15% to 20% observed a single time. Time point described: newly diagnosed GD, antithyroid drugs for less than 3 months. PBMC RNA served as the TCR library source. This sample stems from a study of regulatory T cells in long-lasting Graves disease. As for the study in general: Graves' patients, diagnosed recently, had received antithyroid drugs under 3 months.

Study-wide findings and caveats: Few sampled subjects may have lowered accuracy. Reduced TCR diversity was observed in persistent Graves' patients versus newly diagnosed patients.

This TCR came from a female donor with Graves disease. Sample: peripheral blood mononuclear cells (PBMCs), taken at new diagnosis, from a patient treated with antithyroid drugs.

The CDR3 region is CASSVERSAPAGNTIYF. In DNA form, the CDR3 reads TGTGCCAGCAGCGTAGAGCGGTCAGCGCCTGCCGGAAACACCATATATTTT. J is TRBJ1-3 and V is TRBV9, with unresolved D. Germline V gene lookup returns CDR1 SGDLS and CDR2 YYNGEE. This CDR3 comprises 17 residues. V lost 0 bases and J lost 4, with 17 bases in between.